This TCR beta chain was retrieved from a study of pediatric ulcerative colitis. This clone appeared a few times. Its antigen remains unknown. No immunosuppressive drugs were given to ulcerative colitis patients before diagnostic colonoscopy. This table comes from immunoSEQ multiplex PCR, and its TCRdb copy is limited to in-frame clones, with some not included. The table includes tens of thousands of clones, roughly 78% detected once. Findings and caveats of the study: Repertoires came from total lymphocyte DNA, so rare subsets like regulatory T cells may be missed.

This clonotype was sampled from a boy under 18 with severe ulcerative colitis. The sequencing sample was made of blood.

The CDR3 protein is CASSELRAVSEAFF. The CDR3 coding sequence is TGTGCCAGCAGTGAATTGAGGGCCGTGTCTGAAGCTTTCTTT. The V gene is TRBV2, the J gene TRBJ1-1, with D hard to call. The CDR3 runs to 14 residues. The ends were cut back, 2 bases at V and 6 bases at J, with 13 bases in the middle. Per the germline V gene, CDR1 is SNHLY and CDR2 is FYNNEI.